The 2 T cell receptor beta chains below all came from one sample that was sequenced in a study of CD8 T cells in Susac syndrome. An input of roughly 0.5 to 1 ug of RNA was subjected to reverse transcription using random hexamers. TCRdb independently ran MiXCR on the immunoSEQ multiplex PCR reads; one entry per CDR3 protein. This sample carries roughly 200,000 distinct CDR3 sequences, 95% of them seen once, and the ten largest clones take 0.093%. The sample was CD4+ T cells from PBMCs. All receptors come from a human donor with multiple sclerosis.

This rearrangement joins TRBV12-3 or TRBV12-4 to TRBJ2-3, with a possible D match to TRBD2 (5 bases). The CDR3 totals 15 residues. V was shortened by 3 bases and J by 2 bases, with 12 bases between the two germline ends. CDR3 sequence: CASSFPLETTDTQYF. For the CDR3, the DNA is TGTGCCAGCAGTTTTCCACTAGAAACCACAGATACGCAGTATTTT.

This sequence joins TRBV20-1 and TRBJ1-6; 7 bases are a match to TRBD1. The CDR3 totals 17 residues. Germline loops: CDR1 DFQATT, CDR2 SNEGSKA (reference sequence). Trimming removed 5 bases from V and 9 bases from J; junction bases left unmatched: 19. CDR3 residues: CSAFDHRGLGFFSPLHF. The CDR3 DNA reads TGCAGTGCTTTCGACCACAGGGGTCTCGGGTTCTTTTCACCCCTCCACTTT.